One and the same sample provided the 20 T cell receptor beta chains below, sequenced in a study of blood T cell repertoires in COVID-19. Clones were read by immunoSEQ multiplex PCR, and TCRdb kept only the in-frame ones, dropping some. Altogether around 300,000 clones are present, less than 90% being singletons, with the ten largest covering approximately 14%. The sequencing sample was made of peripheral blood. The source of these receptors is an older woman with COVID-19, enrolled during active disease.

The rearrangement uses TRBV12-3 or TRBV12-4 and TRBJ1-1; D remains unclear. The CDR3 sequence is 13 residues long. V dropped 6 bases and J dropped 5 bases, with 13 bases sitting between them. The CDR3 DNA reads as TGTGCCAGCAGCCTCGGGGATCGAACTGAAGCTTTCTTT. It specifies CASSLGDRTEAFF.

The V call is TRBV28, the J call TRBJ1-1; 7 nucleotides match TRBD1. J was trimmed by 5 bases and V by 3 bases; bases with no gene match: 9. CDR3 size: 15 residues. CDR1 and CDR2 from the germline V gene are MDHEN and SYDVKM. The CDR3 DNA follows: TGTGCCAGCAGTTTTGCAGGGGGAAAAAGGACTGAAGCTTTCTTT. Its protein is CASSFAGGKRTEAFF.

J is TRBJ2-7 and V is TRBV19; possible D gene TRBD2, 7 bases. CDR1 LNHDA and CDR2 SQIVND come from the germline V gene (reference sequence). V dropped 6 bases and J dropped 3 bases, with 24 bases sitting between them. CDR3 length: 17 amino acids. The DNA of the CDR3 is TGTGCCAGTAGCCCCCGGGGGGCCCTCTCGCTATTCTACGAGCAGTACTTC. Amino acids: CASSPRGALSLFYEQYF. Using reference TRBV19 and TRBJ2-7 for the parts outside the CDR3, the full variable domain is DGGITQSPKYLFRKEGQNVTLSCEQNLNHDAMYWYRQDPGQGLRLIYYSQIVNDFQKGDIAEGYSVSREKKESFPLTVTSAQKNPTAFYLCASSPRGALSLFYEQYFGPGTRLTVT.

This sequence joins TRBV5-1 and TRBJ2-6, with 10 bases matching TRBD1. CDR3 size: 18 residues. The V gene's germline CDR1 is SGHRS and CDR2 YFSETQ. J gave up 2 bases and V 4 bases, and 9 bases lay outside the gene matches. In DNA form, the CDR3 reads TGCGCCAGCAGCCCCACGGGACAGGGGTCCGCTGGGGCCAACGTCCTGACTTTC. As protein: CASSPTGQGSAGANVLTF.

CDR3 bases: TGTGCCAGCAGCCAAGGAATCCGGGGGGCGCGTGCTGGCTACACCTTC. This encodes CASSQGIRGARAGYTF. The chain combines TRBV14 with TRBJ1-2, with a weak D call TRBD1 (6 bases). The V and J ends lost 1 base and 7 bases respectively, with 19 bases between them. Germline CDR1 and CDR2: SGHDN and FVKESK. CDR3 length: 16 residues. Using reference TRBV14 and TRBJ1-2 for the parts outside the CDR3, the full variable domain is EAGVTQFPSHSVIEKGQTVTLRCDPISGHDNLYWYRRVMGKEIKFLLHFVKESKQDESGMPNNRFLAERTGGTYSTLKVQPAELEDSGVYFCASSQGIRGARAGYTFGSGTRLTVV.

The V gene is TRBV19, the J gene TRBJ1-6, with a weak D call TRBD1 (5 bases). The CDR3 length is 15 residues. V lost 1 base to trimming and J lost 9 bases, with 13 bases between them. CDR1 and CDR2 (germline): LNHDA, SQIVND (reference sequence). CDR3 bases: TGTGCCAGTAGTATAGGGGTCAGGGTCGGTTCACCCCTCCACTTT. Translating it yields CASSIGVRVGSPLHF.

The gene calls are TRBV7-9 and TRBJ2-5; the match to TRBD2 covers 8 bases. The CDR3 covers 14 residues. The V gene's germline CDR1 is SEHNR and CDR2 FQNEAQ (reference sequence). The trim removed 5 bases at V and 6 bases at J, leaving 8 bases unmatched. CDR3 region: CASSPTGGSKTQYF. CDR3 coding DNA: TGTGCCAGCAGCCCAACGGGGGGGTCGAAGACCCAGTACTTC.

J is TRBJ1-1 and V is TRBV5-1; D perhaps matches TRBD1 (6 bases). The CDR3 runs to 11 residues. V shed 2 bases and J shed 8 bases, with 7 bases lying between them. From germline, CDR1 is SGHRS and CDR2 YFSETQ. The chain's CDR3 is CASSFQGEAFF. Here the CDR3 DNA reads TGCGCCAGCAGCTTCCAGGGGGAAGCTTTCTTT. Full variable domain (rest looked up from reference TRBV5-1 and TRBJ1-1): KAGVTQTPRYLIKTRGQQVTLSCSPISGHRSVSWYQQTPGQGLQFLFEYFSETQRNKGNFPGRFSGRQFSNSRSEMNVSTLELGDSALYLCASSFQGEAFFGQGTRLTVV.

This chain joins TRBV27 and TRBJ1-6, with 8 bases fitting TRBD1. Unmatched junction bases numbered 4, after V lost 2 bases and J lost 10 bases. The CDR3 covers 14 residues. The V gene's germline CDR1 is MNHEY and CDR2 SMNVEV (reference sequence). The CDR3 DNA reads TGTGCCAGCAGTTTACCTGGACAGGGATCACCCCTCCACTTT. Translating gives CASSLPGQGSPLHF.

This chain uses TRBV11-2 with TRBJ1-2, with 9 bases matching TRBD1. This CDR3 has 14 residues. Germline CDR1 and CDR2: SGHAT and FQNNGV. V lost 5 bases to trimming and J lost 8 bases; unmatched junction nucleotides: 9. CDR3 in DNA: TGTGCCAGCAGCCCCGTACAGGGGGCGCGAGGCTACACCTTC. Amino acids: CASSPVQGARGYTF.

In nucleotides, the CDR3 is TGTGCCAGCAGGGGGGGACGGAAGTACCAAGAGACCCAGTACTTC. This translates into CASRGGRKYQETQYF. The J gene is TRBJ2-5, the V gene TRBV6-4; D might be TRBD2 (6 bases). CDR1 is MRHNA, CDR2 SNTAGT, per germline. CDR3 length: 15 residues. V was pared by 6 bases and J by 0 bases, with 14 bases between.

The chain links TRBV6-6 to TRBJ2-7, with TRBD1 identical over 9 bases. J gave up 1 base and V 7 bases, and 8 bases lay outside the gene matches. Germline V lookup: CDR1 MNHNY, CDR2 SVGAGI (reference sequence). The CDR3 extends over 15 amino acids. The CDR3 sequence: CASTLQGARSYEQYF. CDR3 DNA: TGTGCCAGCACCTTACAGGGGGCAAGGTCCTACGAGCAGTACTTC.

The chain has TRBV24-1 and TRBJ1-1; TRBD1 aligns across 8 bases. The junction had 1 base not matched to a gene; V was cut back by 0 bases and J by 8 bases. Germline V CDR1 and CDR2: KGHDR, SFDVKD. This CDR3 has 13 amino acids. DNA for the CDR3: TGTGCCACCAGTGATTTGTGGACAGGGGAAGCTTTCTTT. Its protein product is CATSDLWTGEAFF.

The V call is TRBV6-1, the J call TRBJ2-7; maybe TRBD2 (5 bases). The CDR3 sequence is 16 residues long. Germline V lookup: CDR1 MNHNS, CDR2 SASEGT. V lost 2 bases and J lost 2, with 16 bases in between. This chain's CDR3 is CASSERDEKGAYEQYF. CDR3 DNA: TGTGCCAGCAGTGAAAGGGATGAAAAGGGAGCCTACGAGCAGTACTTC.

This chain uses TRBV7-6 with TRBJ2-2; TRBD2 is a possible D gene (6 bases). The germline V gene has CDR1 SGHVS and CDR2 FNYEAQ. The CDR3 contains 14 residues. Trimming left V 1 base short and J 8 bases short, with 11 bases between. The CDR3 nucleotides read TGTGCCAGCAGCTTAGAAGGCGCGGGAGGGGAGCTGTTTTTT. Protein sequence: CASSLEGAGGELFF.

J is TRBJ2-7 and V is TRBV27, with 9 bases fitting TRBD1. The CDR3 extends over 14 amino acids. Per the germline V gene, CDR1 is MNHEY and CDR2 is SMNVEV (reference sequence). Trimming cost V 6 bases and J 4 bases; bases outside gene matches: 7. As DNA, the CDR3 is TGTGCCAGCAGCCGTACCGGGACAGGGTACGAGCAGTACTTC. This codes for CASSRTGTGYEQYF.

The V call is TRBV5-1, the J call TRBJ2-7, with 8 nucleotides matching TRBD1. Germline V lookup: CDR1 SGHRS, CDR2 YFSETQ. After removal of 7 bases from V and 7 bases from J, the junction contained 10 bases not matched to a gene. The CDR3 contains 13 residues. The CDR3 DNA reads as TGCGCCAGCGGACCACAGGGGGTCTTGGAGCAGTACTTC. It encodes CASGPQGVLEQYF.

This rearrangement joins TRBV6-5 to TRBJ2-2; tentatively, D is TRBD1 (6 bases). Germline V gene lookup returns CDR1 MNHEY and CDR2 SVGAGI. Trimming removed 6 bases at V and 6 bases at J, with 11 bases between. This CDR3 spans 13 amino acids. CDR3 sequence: CASRQGRAGELFF. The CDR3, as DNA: TGTGCCAGCAGACAGGGACGAGCCGGGGAGCTGTTTTTT.

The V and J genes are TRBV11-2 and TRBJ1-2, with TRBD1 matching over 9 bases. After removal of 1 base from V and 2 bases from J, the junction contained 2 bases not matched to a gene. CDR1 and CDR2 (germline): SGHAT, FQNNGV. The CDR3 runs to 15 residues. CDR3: CASSLGDRENYGYTF. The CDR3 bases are TGTGCCAGCAGCTTAGGGGACAGGGAAAACTATGGCTACACCTTC.

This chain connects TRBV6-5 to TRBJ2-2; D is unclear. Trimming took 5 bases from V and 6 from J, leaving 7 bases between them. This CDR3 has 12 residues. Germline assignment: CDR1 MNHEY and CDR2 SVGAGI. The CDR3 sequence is CASSQMSGELFF. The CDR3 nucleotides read TGTGCCAGCAGTCAGATGTCCGGGGAGCTGTTTTTT.